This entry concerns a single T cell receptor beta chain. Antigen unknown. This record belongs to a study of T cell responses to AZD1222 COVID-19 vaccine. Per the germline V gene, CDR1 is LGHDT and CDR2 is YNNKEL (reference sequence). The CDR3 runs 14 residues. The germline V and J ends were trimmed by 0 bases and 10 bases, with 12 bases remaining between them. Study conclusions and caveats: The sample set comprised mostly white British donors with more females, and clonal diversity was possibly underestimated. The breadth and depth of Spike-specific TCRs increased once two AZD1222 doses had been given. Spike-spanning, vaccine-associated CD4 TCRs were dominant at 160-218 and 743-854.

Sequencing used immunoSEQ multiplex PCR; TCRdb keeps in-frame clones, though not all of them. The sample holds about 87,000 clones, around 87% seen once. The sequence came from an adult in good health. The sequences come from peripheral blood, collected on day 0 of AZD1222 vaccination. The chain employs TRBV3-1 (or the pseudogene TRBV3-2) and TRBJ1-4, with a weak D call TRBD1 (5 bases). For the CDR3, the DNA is TGTGCCAGCAGCCAAGAAGGGGAGGGCGGAAAACTGTTTTTT. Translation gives CASSQEGEGGKLFF.